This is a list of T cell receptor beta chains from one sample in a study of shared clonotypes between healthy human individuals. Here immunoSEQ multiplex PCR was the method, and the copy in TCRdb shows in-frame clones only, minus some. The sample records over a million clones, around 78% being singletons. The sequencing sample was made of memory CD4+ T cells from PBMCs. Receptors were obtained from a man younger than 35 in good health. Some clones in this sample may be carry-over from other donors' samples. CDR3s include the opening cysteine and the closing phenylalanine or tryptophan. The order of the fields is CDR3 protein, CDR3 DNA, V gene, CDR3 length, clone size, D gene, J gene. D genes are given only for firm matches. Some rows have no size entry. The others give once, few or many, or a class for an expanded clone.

cdr3_aa: CASSLVPGTSNQPQHF; cdr3_nt: TGCGCCAGCAGCTTGGTACCAGGAACTAGCAATCAGCCCCAGCATTTT; v_call: TRBV5-1; cdr3_length: 16; clone_size: once; d_call: -; j_call: TRBJ1-5
cdr3_aa: CASSQEPGQAAFF; cdr3_nt: TGTGCCAGCAGTCAGGAGCCGGGGCAGGCGGCTTTCTTT; v_call: TRBV6-5; cdr3_length: 13; clone_size: -; d_call: -; j_call: TRBJ1-1
cdr3_aa: CASSQEGLNTGELFF; cdr3_nt: TGTGCCAGCAGCCAAGAGGGACTAAACACCGGGGAGCTGTTTTTT; v_call: TRBV4-2; cdr3_length: 15; clone_size: -; d_call: TRBD2; j_call: TRBJ2-2
cdr3_aa: CSVPGLADYEQYF; cdr3_nt: TGCAGCGTTCCGGGACTAGCGGATTACGAGCAGTACTTC; v_call: TRBV29-1; cdr3_length: 13; clone_size: -; d_call: TRBD2; j_call: TRBJ2-7
cdr3_aa: CAWSKGLRFSGANVLTF; cdr3_nt: TGTGCCTGGAGTAAGGGGTTGAGGTTCTCTGGGGCCAACGTCCTGACTTTC; v_call: TRBV30; cdr3_length: 17; clone_size: once; d_call: -; j_call: TRBJ2-6
cdr3_aa: CASSPLGRGDSYEQYF; cdr3_nt: TGTGCCAGCAGCCCCCTTGGGAGGGGAGACTCCTACGAGCAGTACTTC; v_call: TRBV28; cdr3_length: 16; clone_size: -; d_call: TRBD2; j_call: TRBJ2-7
cdr3_aa: CASSSARTGSLEQYF; cdr3_nt: TGTGCCAGCAGCTCAGCTCGGACAGGTAGTCTCGAGCAGTACTTC; v_call: TRBV7-9; cdr3_length: 15; clone_size: -; d_call: TRBD1; j_call: TRBJ2-7
cdr3_aa: CASGPLDSLAYEQYF; cdr3_nt: TGCGCCAGCGGACCATTGGACAGCCTCGCCTACGAGCAGTACTTC; v_call: TRBV5-1; cdr3_length: 15; clone_size: -; d_call: -; j_call: TRBJ2-7
cdr3_aa: CASSLAGTGTNYGYTF; cdr3_nt: TGTGCCAGCAGCTTAGCCGGGACAGGGACTAACTATGGCTACACCTTC; v_call: TRBV7-9; cdr3_length: 16; clone_size: -; d_call: TRBD1; j_call: TRBJ1-2
cdr3_aa: CAISSGTSGHEQFF; cdr3_nt: TGTGCCATCAGCTCCGGGACTAGCGGCCATGAGCAGTTCTTC; v_call: TRBV10-3; cdr3_length: 14; clone_size: -; d_call: TRBD2; j_call: TRBJ2-1
cdr3_aa: CASSLLGAGDTGELFF; cdr3_nt: TGTGCCAGCAGCCTATTGGGGGCAGGGGACACCGGGGAGCTGTTTTTT; v_call: TRBV11-2; cdr3_length: 16; clone_size: -; d_call: -; j_call: TRBJ2-2
cdr3_aa: CASSLEGMSYGYTF; cdr3_nt: TGCGCCAGCAGCTTAGAGGGGATGAGCTATGGCTACACCTTC; v_call: TRBV5-1; cdr3_length: 14; clone_size: -; d_call: -; j_call: TRBJ1-2
cdr3_aa: CASSSETGRKGNTEAFF; cdr3_nt: TGCGCCAGCAGCTCAGAAACGGGAAGGAAGGGAAACACTGAAGCTTTCTTT; v_call: TRBV5-1; cdr3_length: 17; clone_size: -; d_call: -; j_call: TRBJ1-1
cdr3_aa: CASSLGVRTNNEQFF; cdr3_nt: TGTGCCAGCAGCTTAGGGGTTAGAACCAACAATGAGCAGTTCTTC; v_call: TRBV11-2; cdr3_length: 15; clone_size: -; d_call: -; j_call: TRBJ2-1
cdr3_aa: CASSLSTGVEQFF; cdr3_nt: TGTGCCAGCAGTTTAAGCACGGGAGTTGAGCAGTTCTTC; v_call: TRBV28; cdr3_length: 13; clone_size: -; d_call: -; j_call: TRBJ2-1
cdr3_aa: CASSETGAPNQPQHF; cdr3_nt: TGTGCCAGCTCCGAGACAGGGGCGCCAAATCAGCCCCAGCATTTT; v_call: TRBV6-1; cdr3_length: 15; clone_size: -; d_call: TRBD1; j_call: TRBJ1-5
cdr3_aa: CASSLGTVEPYEQYF; cdr3_nt: TGCGCCAGCAGTCTCGGGACGGTAGAACCCTACGAGCAGTACTTC; v_call: TRBV5-1; cdr3_length: 15; clone_size: -; d_call: -; j_call: TRBJ2-7
cdr3_aa: CSVSGNYGYTF; cdr3_nt: TGCAGCGTTTCAGGGAACTATGGCTACACCTTC; v_call: TRBV29-1; cdr3_length: 11; clone_size: -; d_call: -; j_call: TRBJ1-2
cdr3_aa: CASSPGTTYGYTF; cdr3_nt: TGTGCCAGCAGCCCGGGGACGACGTATGGCTACACCTTC; v_call: TRBV11-2; cdr3_length: 13; clone_size: -; d_call: -; j_call: TRBJ1-2
cdr3_aa: CASSPVGQGGTGELFF; cdr3_nt: TGTGCCAGCAGTCCCGTCGGACAGGGCGGCACCGGGGAGCTGTTTTTT; v_call: TRBV27; cdr3_length: 16; clone_size: -; d_call: TRBD1; j_call: TRBJ2-2
cdr3_aa: CATSRGTGTGRSGANVLTF; cdr3_nt: TGTGCCACCAGCAGAGGCACCGGGACAGGGAGGTCGGGGGCCAACGTCCTGACTTTC; v_call: TRBV15; cdr3_length: 19; clone_size: -; d_call: TRBD1; j_call: TRBJ2-6
cdr3_aa: CASSPMGPNTDTQYF; cdr3_nt: TGTGCCAGCTCACCAATGGGACCAAACACAGATACGCAGTATTTT; v_call: TRBV18; cdr3_length: 15; clone_size: -; d_call: -; j_call: TRBJ2-3
cdr3_aa: CASFLNWQVGTEAFF; cdr3_nt: TGTGCCAGCTTCCTGAACTGGCAAGTGGGCACTGAAGCTTTCTTT; v_call: TRBV6-1; cdr3_length: 15; clone_size: few; d_call: -; j_call: TRBJ1-1
cdr3_aa: CASSLTSGDYNEQFF; cdr3_nt: TGTGCCAGCAGCTTGACTAGCGGAGACTACAATGAGCAGTTCTTC; v_call: TRBV7-9; cdr3_length: 15; clone_size: few; d_call: TRBD2; j_call: TRBJ2-1
cdr3_aa: CASSAYSGGYYGYTF; cdr3_nt: TGTGCCAGCAGCGCATATTCAGGGGGATACTATGGCTACACCTTC; v_call: TRBV11-2; cdr3_length: 15; clone_size: few; d_call: TRBD1; j_call: TRBJ1-2
cdr3_aa: CASSLAYSTDTQYF; cdr3_nt: TGTGCCAGCAGCTTAGCGTACAGCACAGATACGCAGTATTTT; v_call: TRBV5-5; cdr3_length: 14; clone_size: -; d_call: -; j_call: TRBJ2-3
cdr3_aa: CASRGPAGTGELFF; cdr3_nt: TGTGCCAGCAGGGGTCCCGCGGGGACCGGGGAGCTGTTTTTT; v_call: TRBV2; cdr3_length: 14; clone_size: few; d_call: -; j_call: TRBJ2-2
cdr3_aa: CASTQRTGGFRAFF; cdr3_nt: TGTGCCAGCACCCAGCGGACAGGGGGTTTTAGGGCTTTCTTT; v_call: TRBV28; cdr3_length: 14; clone_size: -; d_call: TRBD1; j_call: TRBJ1-1
cdr3_aa: CASSSATAYNEQFF; cdr3_nt: TGTGCCAGCAGTTCTGCTACCGCCTACAATGAGCAGTTCTTC; v_call: TRBV27; cdr3_length: 14; clone_size: -; d_call: -; j_call: TRBJ2-1
cdr3_aa: CSTTGTEVYGYTF; cdr3_nt: TGCAGTACGACCGGGACAGAGGTCTATGGCTACACCTTC; v_call: TRBV29-1; cdr3_length: 13; clone_size: few; d_call: TRBD1; j_call: TRBJ1-2
cdr3_aa: CASSEAPGGSEKLFF; cdr3_nt: TGTGCCAGCAGTGAAGCGCCGGGGGGAAGTGAAAAACTGTTTTTT; v_call: TRBV6-1; cdr3_length: 15; clone_size: -; d_call: -; j_call: TRBJ1-4
cdr3_aa: CASSFCVCRTGFYKSYEQYF; cdr3_nt: TGTGCCAGCAGTTTCTGTGTCTGTAGGACAGGATTTTACAAGTCCTACGAGCAGTACTTC; v_call: TRBV27; cdr3_length: 20; clone_size: -; d_call: TRBD1; j_call: TRBJ2-7
cdr3_aa: CASSQGISGIGGELFF; cdr3_nt: TGTGCCAGCAGCCAAGGGATTAGCGGGATAGGCGGGGAGCTGTTTTTT; v_call: TRBV4-2; cdr3_length: 16; clone_size: -; d_call: TRBD2; j_call: TRBJ2-2
cdr3_aa: CASSPRWRGRAGKETQYF; cdr3_nt: TGTGCCAGCAGCCCGCGTTGGCGCGGGAGGGCCGGGAAGGAGACCCAGTACTTC; v_call: TRBV7-6; cdr3_length: 18; clone_size: -; d_call: TRBD2; j_call: TRBJ2-5
cdr3_aa: CASSQEGGGAAYGANVLTF; cdr3_nt: TGTGCCAGCTCCCAGGAAGGAGGGGGCGCGGCTTACGGGGCCAACGTCCTGACTTTC; v_call: TRBV18; cdr3_length: 19; clone_size: -; d_call: -; j_call: TRBJ2-6
cdr3_aa: CASMLADTDTQYF; cdr3_nt: TGTGCCAGTATGTTAGCAGACACAGATACGCAGTATTTT; v_call: TRBV19; cdr3_length: 13; clone_size: -; d_call: -; j_call: TRBJ2-3
cdr3_aa: CASSSTNQPQHF; cdr3_nt: TGTGCCAGCAGCTCCACGAATCAGCCCCAGCATTTT; v_call: TRBV7-8; cdr3_length: 12; clone_size: many; d_call: -; j_call: TRBJ1-5
cdr3_aa: CASSMARDRWGNTGELFF; cdr3_nt: TGTGCCAGCAGCATGGCTCGGGACAGATGGGGGAACACCGGGGAGCTGTTTTTT; v_call: TRBV7-9; cdr3_length: 18; clone_size: -; d_call: TRBD1; j_call: TRBJ2-2
cdr3_aa: CASSIDRVRNTQYF; cdr3_nt: TGCGCCAGCAGCATTGACAGGGTTAGGAATACGCAGTATTTT; v_call: TRBV5-1; cdr3_length: 14; clone_size: -; d_call: TRBD1; j_call: TRBJ2-3
cdr3_aa: CASSALAGGNTGELFF; cdr3_nt: TGTGCCAGCAGCGCACTAGCGGGAGGGAACACCGGGGAGCTGTTTTTT; v_call: TRBV5-4; cdr3_length: 16; clone_size: few; d_call: TRBD2; j_call: TRBJ2-2
cdr3_aa: CASSLMLGERMKLFF; cdr3_nt: TGTGCCAGCAGCTTGATGCTGGGGGAACGGATGAAACTGTTTTTT; v_call: TRBV5-6; cdr3_length: 15; clone_size: -; d_call: -; j_call: TRBJ1-4